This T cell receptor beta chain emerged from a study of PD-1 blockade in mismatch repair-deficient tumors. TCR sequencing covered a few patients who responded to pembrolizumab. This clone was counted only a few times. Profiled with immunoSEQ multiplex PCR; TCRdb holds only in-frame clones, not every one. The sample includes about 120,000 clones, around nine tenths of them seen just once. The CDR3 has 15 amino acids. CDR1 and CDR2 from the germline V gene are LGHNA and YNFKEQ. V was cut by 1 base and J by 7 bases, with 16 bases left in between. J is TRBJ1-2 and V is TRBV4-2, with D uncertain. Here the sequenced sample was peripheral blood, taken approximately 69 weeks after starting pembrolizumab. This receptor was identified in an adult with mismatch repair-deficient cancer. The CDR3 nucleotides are TGTGCCAGCAGCCAAGGACGATCCCTGCTCCCTGGCTACACCTTC. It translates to CASSQGRSLLPGYTF.